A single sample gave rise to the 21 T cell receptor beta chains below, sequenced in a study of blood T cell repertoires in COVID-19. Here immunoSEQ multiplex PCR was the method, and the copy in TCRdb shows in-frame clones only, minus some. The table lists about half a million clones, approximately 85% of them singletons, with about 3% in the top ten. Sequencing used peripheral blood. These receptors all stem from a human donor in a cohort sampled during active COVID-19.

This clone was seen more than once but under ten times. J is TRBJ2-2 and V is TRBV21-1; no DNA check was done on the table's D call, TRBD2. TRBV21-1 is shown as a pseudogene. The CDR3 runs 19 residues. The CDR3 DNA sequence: TGTGCCAGCAGCAAAGTCGCGGGAGGACCCTTAATAGCGGCCGGGGAGCTGTTTTTT. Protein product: CASSKVAGGPLIAAGELFF.

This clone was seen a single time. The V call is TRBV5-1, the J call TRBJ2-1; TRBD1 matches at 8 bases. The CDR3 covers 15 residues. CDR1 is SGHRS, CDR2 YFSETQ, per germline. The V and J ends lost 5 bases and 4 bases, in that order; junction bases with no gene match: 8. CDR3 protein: CASRVGQGTYNEQFF. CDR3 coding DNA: TGCGCCAGCAGGGTAGGACAGGGAACTTACAATGAGCAGTTCTTC.

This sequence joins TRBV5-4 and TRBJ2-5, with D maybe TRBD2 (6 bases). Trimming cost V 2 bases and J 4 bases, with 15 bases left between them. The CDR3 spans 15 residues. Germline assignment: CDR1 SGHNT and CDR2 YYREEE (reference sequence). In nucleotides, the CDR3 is TGTGCCAGCAGCTTTCCTAGCTCGGGAGTAGAGACCCAGTACTTC. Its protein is CASSFPSSGVETQYF.

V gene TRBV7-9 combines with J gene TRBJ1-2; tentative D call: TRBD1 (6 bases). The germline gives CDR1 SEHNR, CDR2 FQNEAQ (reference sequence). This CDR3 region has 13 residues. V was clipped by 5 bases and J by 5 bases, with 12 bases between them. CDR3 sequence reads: CASSPDRYYGYTF. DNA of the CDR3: TGTGCCAGCAGCCCCGACAGGTATTATGGCTACACCTTC.

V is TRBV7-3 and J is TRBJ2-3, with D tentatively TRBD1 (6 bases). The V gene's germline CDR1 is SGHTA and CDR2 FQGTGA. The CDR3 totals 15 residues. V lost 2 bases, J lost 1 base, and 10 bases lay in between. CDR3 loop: CASSLGGTRTDTQYF. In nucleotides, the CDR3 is TGTGCCAGCAGCTTAGGGGGCACCCGCACAGATACGCAGTATTTT. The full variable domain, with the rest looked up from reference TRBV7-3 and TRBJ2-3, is GAGVSQTPSNKVTEKGKYVELRCDPISGHTALYWYRQSLGQGPEFLIYFQGTGAADDSGLPNDRFFAVRPEGSVSTLKIQRTERGDSAVYLCASSLGGTRTDTQYFGPGTRLTVL.

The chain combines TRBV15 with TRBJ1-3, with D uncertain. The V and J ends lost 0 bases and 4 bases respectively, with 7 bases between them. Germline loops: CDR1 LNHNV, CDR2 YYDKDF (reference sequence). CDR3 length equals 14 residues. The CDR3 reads CATSRDEIGNTIYF. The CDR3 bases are TGTGCCACCAGCAGAGACGAGATAGGAAACACCATATATTTT.

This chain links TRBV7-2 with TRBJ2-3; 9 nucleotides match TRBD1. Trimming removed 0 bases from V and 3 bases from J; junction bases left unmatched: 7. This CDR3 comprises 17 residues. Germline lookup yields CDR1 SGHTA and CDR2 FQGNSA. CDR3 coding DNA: TGTGCCAGCAGCTTAGCCGGGACAGGGTCAGTAACAGATACGCAGTATTTT. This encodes CASSLAGTGSVTDTQYF.

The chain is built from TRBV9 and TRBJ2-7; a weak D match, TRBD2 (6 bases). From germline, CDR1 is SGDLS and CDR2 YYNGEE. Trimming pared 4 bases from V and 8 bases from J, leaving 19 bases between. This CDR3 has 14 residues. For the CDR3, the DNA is TGTGCCAGCAGCTCTAATGGCGGAGCGGGTAAGCAGTACTTC. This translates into CASSSNGGAGKQYF.

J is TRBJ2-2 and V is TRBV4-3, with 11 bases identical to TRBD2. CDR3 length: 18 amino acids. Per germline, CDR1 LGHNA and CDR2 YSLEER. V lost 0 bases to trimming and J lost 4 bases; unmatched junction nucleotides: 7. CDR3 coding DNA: TGCGCCAGCAGCCAAGAACTAACTAGCGGGGGTTTCACCGGGGAGCTGTTTTTT. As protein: CASSQELTSGGFTGELFF.

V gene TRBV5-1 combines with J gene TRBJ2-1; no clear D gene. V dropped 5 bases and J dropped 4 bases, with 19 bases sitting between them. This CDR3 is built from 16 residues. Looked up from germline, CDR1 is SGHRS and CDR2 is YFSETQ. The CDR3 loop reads CASSPQTADGYNEQFF. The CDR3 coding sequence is TGCGCCAGCAGTCCCCAGACTGCGGATGGGTACAATGAGCAGTTCTTC. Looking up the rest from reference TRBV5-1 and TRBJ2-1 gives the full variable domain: KAGVTQTPRYLIKTRGQQVTLSCSPISGHRSVSWYQQTPGQGLQFLFEYFSETQRNKGNFPGRFSGRQFSNSRSEMNVSTLELGDSALYLCASSPQTADGYNEQFFGPGTRLTVL.

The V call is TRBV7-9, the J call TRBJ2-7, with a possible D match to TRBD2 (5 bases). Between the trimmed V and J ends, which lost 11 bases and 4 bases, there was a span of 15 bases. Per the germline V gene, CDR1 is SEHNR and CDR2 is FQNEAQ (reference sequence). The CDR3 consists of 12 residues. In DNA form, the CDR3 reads TGTGCCGGGGAGACGGGTAGATACGAGCAGTACTTC. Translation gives CAGETGRYEQYF.

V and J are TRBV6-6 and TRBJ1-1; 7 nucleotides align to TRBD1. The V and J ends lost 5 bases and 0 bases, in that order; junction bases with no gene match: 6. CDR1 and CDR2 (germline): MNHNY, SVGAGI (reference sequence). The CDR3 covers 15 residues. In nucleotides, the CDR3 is TGTGCCAGCAGTCCTGACGACAGGGTGAACACTGAAGCTTTCTTT. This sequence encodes CASSPDDRVNTEAFF.

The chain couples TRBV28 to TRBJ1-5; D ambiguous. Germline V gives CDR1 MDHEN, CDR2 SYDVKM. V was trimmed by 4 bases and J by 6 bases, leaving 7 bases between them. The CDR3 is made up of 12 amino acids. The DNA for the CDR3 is TGTGCCAGCAGTTACAGTGGTCAGCCCCAGCATTTT. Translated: CASSYSGQPQHF.

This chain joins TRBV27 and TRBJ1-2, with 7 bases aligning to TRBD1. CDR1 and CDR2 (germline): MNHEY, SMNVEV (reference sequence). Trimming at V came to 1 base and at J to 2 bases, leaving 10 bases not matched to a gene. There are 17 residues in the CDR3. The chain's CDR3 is CASSLFPRGGTNYGYTF. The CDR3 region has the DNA TGTGCCAGCAGTTTATTTCCGAGAGGGGGCACCAACTATGGCTACACCTTC.

CDR3 DNA: TGTGCCAGCCTGGGACTAGCGGGAGGAGTGGAGACCCAGTACTTC. Encoded protein: CASLGLAGGVETQYF. The chain joins TRBV2 to TRBJ2-5, with 15 positions matching TRBD2. Germline CDR1 and CDR2: SNHLY and FYNNEI. This CDR3 region has 15 residues. V trimming: 8 bases; J trimming: 5 bases; junction bases outside the gene matches: 6.

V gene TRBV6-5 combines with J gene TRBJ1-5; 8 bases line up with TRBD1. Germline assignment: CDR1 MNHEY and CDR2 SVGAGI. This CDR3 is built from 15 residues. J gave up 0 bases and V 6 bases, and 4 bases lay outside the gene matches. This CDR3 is CASRETGVSNQPQHF. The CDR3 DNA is TGTGCCAGCAGGGAGACAGGGGTTAGCAATCAGCCCCAGCATTTT.

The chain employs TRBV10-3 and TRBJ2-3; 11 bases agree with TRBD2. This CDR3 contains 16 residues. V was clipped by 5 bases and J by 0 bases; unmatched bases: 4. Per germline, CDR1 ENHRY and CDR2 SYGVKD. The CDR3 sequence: CAISLTSGKSTDTQYF. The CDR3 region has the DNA TGTGCCATCAGTTTGACTAGCGGGAAAAGCACAGATACGCAGTATTTT.

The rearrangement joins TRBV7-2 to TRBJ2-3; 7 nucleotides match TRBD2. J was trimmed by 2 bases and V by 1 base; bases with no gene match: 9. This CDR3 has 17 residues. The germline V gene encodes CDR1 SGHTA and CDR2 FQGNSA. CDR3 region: CASSLGVSGGYTDTQYF. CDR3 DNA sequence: TGTGCCAGCAGCTTAGGCGTTTCGGGGGGTTACACAGATACGCAGTATTTT.

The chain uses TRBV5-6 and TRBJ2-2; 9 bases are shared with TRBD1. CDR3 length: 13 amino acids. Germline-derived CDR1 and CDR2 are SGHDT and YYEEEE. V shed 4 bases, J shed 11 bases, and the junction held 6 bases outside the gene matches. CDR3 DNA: TGTGCCAGCAGCGACCGGGACAGGGATGAGCTGTTTTTT. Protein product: CASSDRDRDELFF.

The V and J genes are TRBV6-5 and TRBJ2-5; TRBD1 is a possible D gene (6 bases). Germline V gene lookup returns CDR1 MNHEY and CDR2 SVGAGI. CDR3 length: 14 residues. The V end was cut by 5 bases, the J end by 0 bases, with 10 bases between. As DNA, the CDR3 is TGTGCCAGCAGTCCTACAGGGTACCAAGAGACCCAGTACTTC. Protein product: CASSPTGYQETQYF.

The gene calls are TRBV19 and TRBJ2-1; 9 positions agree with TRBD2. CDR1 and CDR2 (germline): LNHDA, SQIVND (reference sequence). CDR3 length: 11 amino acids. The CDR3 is CASGSYNEQFF. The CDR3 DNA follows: TGTGCTAGCGGGAGTTACAATGAGCAGTTCTTC.